This T cell receptor beta chain comes out of a study of T cell clonotyping in hematopoietic cell transplantation. General study findings and limits: Recipient TCR diversity dropped after transplant; expanded clonotypes rose from day 30 to 180. Few recipient clonotypes overlapped donors; over 95% were de novo at given depth. Broader posttransplant TCR repertoire diversity was predicted by graft donor and pretransplant recipient Inverse Simpson Index values. Cells were unsorted, so CD4 and CD8 contributions were not separated.

V lost 5 bases and J 6 bases, leaving 8 bases between the germline ends. Per the germline V gene, CDR1 is SQVTM and CDR2 is ANQGSEA. This CDR3 has 11 residues. Libraries were prepared by immunoSEQ multiplex PCR; TCRdb keeps only in-frame clonotypes and omits some of them. The table shows around 11,000 clones, with 89% occurring only once. Comment on this clone: Its antigen remains unknown.

V usage is TRBV29-1 and J usage is TRBJ2-1; TRBD1 is a possible D gene (5 bases). This sequence was found in a female patient in her 60s who had an allogeneic stem cell transplant from an unrelated donor, so the T cells may come from the graft donor. Some clones in this sample may be carry-over from other donors' samples. Source: PBMCs, taken 100 days after allogeneic stem cell transplant. DNA of the CDR3: TGCAGCGTTTTTGACAGCAATGAGCAGTTCTTC. Translating it yields CSVFDSNEQFF.